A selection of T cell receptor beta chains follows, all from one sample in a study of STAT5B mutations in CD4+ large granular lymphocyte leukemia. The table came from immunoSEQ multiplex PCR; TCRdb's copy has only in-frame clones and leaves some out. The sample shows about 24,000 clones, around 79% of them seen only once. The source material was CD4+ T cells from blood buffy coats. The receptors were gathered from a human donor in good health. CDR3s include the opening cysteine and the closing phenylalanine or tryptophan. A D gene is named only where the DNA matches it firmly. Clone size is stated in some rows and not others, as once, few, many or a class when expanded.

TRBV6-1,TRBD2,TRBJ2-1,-,CASKGTLAGGNEQFF,TGTGCCAGCAAGGGAACCCTAGCGGGGGGGAATGAGCAGTTCTTC
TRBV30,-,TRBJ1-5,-,CAWSPPGRSGQPQHF,TGTGCCTGGAGTCCCCCTGGACGGTCGGGTCAGCCCCAGCATTTT
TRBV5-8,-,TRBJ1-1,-,CASVPAGQINTEAFF,TGTGCCAGCGTGCCGGCCGGGCAGATTAACACTGAAGCTTTCTTT
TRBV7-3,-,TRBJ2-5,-,CASSLLGVEMETQYF,TGTGCCAGCAGCTTGTTGGGGGTGGAAATGGAGACCCAGTACTTC
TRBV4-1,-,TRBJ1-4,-,CASSQVPAGMSGKLFF,TGCGCCAGCAGCCAAGTTCCGGCCGGGATGAGCGGAAAACTGTTTTTT
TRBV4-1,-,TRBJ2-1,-,CASKYRTESYNEQFF,TGCGCCAGCAAATACAGGACAGAATCGTACAATGAGCAGTTCTTC
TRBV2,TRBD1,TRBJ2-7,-,CASGRDRGVYEQYF,TGTGCCAGCGGCCGGGACAGGGGAGTCTACGAGCAGTACTTC
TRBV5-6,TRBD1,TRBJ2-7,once,CASNHGTGGHEQYF,TGTGCCAGCAACCACGGGACAGGGGGACACGAGCAGTACTTC
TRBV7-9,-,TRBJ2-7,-,CASSVSGQRRREQYF,TGTGCCAGCAGCGTGTCCGGCCAACGGCGCCGCGAGCAGTACTTC
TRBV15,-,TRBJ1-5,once,CATAGTTEQPQHF,TGTGCTACCGCCGGGACTACGGAACAGCCCCAGCATTTT
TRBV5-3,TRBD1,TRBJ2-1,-,CARSYRGEQFF,TGTGCCAGAAGCTACAGGGGGGAGCAGTTCTTC
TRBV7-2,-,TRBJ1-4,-,CASSLAPRGGTNEKLFF,TGTGCCAGCAGCCTAGCCCCCCGGGGAGGAACTAATGAAAAACTGTTTTTT
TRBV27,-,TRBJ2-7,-,CASSLRRGPQYF,TGTGCCAGCAGTTTAAGAAGGGGACCGCAGTACTTC
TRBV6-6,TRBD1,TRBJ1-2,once,CASRGGGAPYGYTF,TGTGCCAGCAGAGGAGGGGGCGCCCCATATGGCTACACCTTC
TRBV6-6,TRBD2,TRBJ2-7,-,CASSYSRQGGGEQYF,TGTGCCAGCAGTTACTCGAGGCAGGGCGGGGGCGAGCAGTACTTC
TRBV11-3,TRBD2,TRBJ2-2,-,CASSPRLAGGELFF,TGTGCCAGCAGCCCCCGACTAGCGGGAGGGGAGCTGTTTTTT
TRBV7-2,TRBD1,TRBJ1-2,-,CASSLSTGGPVYGYTF,TGTGCCAGCAGCTTATCCACAGGGGGCCCGGTCTATGGCTACACCTTC
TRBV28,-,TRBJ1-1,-,CASHREARAFF,TGTGCCAGCCACAGGGAAGCTCGCGCTTTCTTT
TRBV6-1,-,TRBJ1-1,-,CASRETVTEAFF,TGTGCCAGCAGGGAGACAGTAACTGAAGCTTTCTTT
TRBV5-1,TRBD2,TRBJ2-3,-,CASTSGLAGADTQYF,TGCGCCAGCACCTCGGGACTAGCGGGAGCAGATACGCAGTATTTT
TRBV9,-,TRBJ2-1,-,CASSVDEGSYNEQFF,TGTGCCAGCAGCGTAGATGAGGGCTCCTACAATGAGCAGTTCTTC
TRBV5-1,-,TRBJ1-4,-,CASSSTSGLAEKLFF,TGCGCCAGCAGCTCGACCTCGGGGCTGGCTGAAAAACTGTTTTTT
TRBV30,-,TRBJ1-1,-,CAWRPGPNTEAFF,TGTGCCTGGAGGCCGGGCCCGAACACTGAAGCTTTCTTT
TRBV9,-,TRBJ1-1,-,CASSPTGTGTEAFF,TGTGCCAGCAGCCCTACAGGGACGGGCACTGAAGCTTTCTTT
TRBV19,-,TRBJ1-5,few,CASSSSQGSKPPQHF,TGTGCCAGTAGTTCCTCACAGGGCTCTAAGCCGCCCCAGCATTTT
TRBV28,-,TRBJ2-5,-,CASRSAPPRTETQYF,TGTGCCAGCAGATCGGCGCCTCCCAGGACGGAGACCCAGTACTTC
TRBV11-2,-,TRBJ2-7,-,CASSSNYEQYF,TGTGCCAGCAGTTCAAACTACGAGCAGTACTTC
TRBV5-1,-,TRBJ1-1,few,CASTRRGVGTEAFF,TGCGCCAGCACCCGGCGGGGGGTTGGTACTGAAGCTTTCTTT
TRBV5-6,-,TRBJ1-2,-,CASSLYWGFQANYGYTF,TGTGCCAGCAGCTTGTATTGGGGTTTTCAAGCTAACTATGGCTACACCTTC
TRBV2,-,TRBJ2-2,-,CASSVVGPGELFF,TGTGCCAGCAGTGTTGTGGGGCCCGGGGAGCTGTTTTTT
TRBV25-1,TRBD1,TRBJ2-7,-,CASSDRGRGYEQYF,TGTGCCAGCAGCGACAGGGGGCGAGGATACGAGCAGTACTTC
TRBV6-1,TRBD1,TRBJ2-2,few,CASSERQGSGELFF,TGTGCCAGCAGTGAAAGACAGGGGTCCGGGGAGCTGTTTTTT
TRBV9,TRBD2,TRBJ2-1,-,CASSVGSGMAYNEQFF,TGTGCCAGCAGCGTAGGAAGCGGGATGGCCTACAATGAGCAGTTCTTC
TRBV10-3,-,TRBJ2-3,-,CAISESPVFQPQYF,TGTGCCATCAGTGAGTCACCTGTATTTCAACCGCAGTATTTT
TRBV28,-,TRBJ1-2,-,CASSTTWAEYGYTF,TGTGCCAGCAGCACCACCTGGGCAGAATATGGCTACACCTTC
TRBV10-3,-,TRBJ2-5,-,CATYDPNQETQYF,TGTGCCACCTACGACCCAAACCAAGAGACCCAGTACTTC
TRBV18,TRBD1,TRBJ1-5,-,CASSPGTGGPQPQHF,TGTGCCAGCTCACCCGGGACAGGGGGCCCTCAGCCCCAGCATTTT
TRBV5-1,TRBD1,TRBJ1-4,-,CASSARDRAEKLFF,TGCGCCAGCAGCGCCCGGGACAGGGCTGAAAAACTGTTTTTT
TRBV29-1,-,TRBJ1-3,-,CSVSRGGIGNTIYF,TGCAGCGTCTCCCGGGGGGGGATTGGAAACACCATATATTTT
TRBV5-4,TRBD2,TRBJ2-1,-,CASSRTSGKGSNEQFF,TGTGCCAGCAGTCGGACTAGCGGGAAGGGATCAAATGAGCAGTTCTTC